The clone carrying this T cell receptor beta chain was detected many times. Antigen unknown. The data were taken from a study of cytomegalovirus exposure and HLA in healthy donors. Germline V gene sequence: CDR1 SGHVS, CDR2 FNYEAQ. J was trimmed by 7 bases and V by 6 bases; bases with no gene match: 9. This CDR3 has 14 residues. The PCR contained 60 Vbeta and 13 Jbeta primers. Assay: immunoSEQ multiplex PCR; the TCRdb copy retains only in-frame clones and omits some. Altogether 200,000 to 250,000 clones are present, 65% to 75% being singletons, with the ten largest covering approximately 1.7%. Study-wide results and limits: Later on, an analysis tied 15,000 to 20,000 TCR beta sequences to HLA alleles at 0.05 false discovery rate. A later analysis linked a missense DCLRE1C variant to TCR beta V- and J-gene trimming. Being indistinguishable, some V segments were excluded, TRBV6-2 and TRBV6-3 among them.

Input material: PBMCs. This sequence originates from a woman in her twenties or thirties in good health and CMV-seronegative. The rearrangement links TRBV7-6 to TRBJ2-1; 7 positions agree with TRBD1. This CDR3 is CASSSAPRGNEQFF. The CDR3 DNA is TGTGCCAGCAGTAGCGCCCCCAGGGGGAATGAGCAGTTCTTC. Variable domain in full (rest from reference TRBV7-6 and TRBJ2-1): GAGVSQSPRYKVTKRGQDVALRCDPISGHVSLYWYRQALGQGPEFLTYFNYEAQQDKSGLPNDRFSAERPEGSISTLTIQRTEQRDSAMYRCASSSAPRGNEQFFGPGTRLTVL.